Below, 21 T cell receptor beta chains from the same sample are listed, as sequenced in a study of control samples from healthy donors and cancer patients. The repertoire was sequenced with immunoSEQ multiplex PCR; TCRdb's copy has only in-frame clones and lacks some. This table has almost 90,000 clones, around 86% appearing once. Input material: blood. These receptors all come from a man aged 25-40 years in good health.

This clone was detected once. V is TRBV18 and J is TRBJ2-7; TRBD2 might be the D (6 bases). V lost 3 bases, J lost 3 bases, and 9 bases lay in between. This CDR3 region has 13 residues. From germline, CDR1 is KGHSH and CDR2 LQKENI. The CDR3 here is CASSPVTSYEQYF. CDR3 coding DNA: TGTGCCAGCTCACCCGTGACTAGCTACGAGCAGTACTTC.

The chain recombines TRBV7-8 with TRBJ1-5; D might be TRBD1 (5 bases). Germline V CDR1 and CDR2: SGHVS, FQNEAQ. Trimming removed 5 bases from V and 7 bases from J, with 12 bases in between. The CDR3 is 13 amino acids. The CDR3 is CASSVRGVQPQHF. In nucleotides, the CDR3 is TGTGCCAGCAGCGTCAGAGGGGTACAGCCCCAGCATTTT.

V gene TRBV11-2 combines with J gene TRBJ2-7, with a tentative D call TRBD1 (6 bases). Trimming cost V 5 bases and J 4 bases, with 18 bases left between them. The CDR3 length is 15 residues. CDR1 and CDR2 (germline): SGHAT, FQNNGV. CDR3 sequence reads: CASSPAMGASYEQYF. DNA of the CDR3: TGTGCCAGCAGCCCCGCCATGGGGGCTTCGTACGAGCAGTACTTC.

CDR3 amino acids: CASSHRAGSTDTQYF. The CDR3 nucleotides are TGCGCCAGCAGCCACCGGGCGGGGAGCACAGATACGCAGTATTTT. The rearrangement uses TRBV5-1 and TRBJ2-3, with D maybe TRBD2 (6 bases). This CDR3 comprises 15 residues. Looked up from germline, CDR1 is SGHRS and CDR2 is YFSETQ. Trimming removed 4 bases from V and 0 bases from J, with 12 bases in between. The variable domain in full, with the rest retrieved from reference TRBV5-1 and TRBJ2-3, is KAGVTQTPRYLIKTRGQQVTLSCSPISGHRSVSWYQQTPGQGLQFLFEYFSETQRNKGNFPGRFSGRQFSNSRSEMNVSTLELGDSALYLCASSHRAGSTDTQYFGPGTRLTVL.

The CDR3 reads CASRGTAAGRSYEQYF. As DNA, the CDR3 is TGTGCCAGCAGAGGGACCGCGGCGGGCCGGTCCTACGAGCAGTACTTC. This chain joins TRBV2 and TRBJ2-7; D tentatively reads TRBD1 or TRBD2 (5 bases each). The CDR3 length is 16 residues. Germline loops: CDR1 SNHLY, CDR2 FYNNEI. The germline V and J ends were trimmed by 6 bases and 1 base, with 19 bases remaining between them.

The chain links TRBV7-9 to TRBJ2-2; no clear D gene. V was cut by 5 bases and J by 8 bases, with 12 bases left in between. The CDR3 covers 13 residues. Looked up from germline, CDR1 is SEHNR and CDR2 is FQNEAQ (reference sequence). This CDR3 reads CASSPYPSGELFF. The CDR3 coding sequence is TGTGCCAGCAGCCCCTACCCCAGTGGGGAGCTGTTTTTT.

The chain couples TRBV9 to TRBJ1-2; no definite D call. The germline V and J ends were trimmed by 1 base and 8 bases, with 12 bases remaining between them. The germline V gene has CDR1 SGDLS and CDR2 YYNGEE. The CDR3 spans 13 residues. The CDR3 sequence is CASSVRDLGGYTF. CDR3 sequence (DNA): TGTGCCAGCAGCGTACGGGATTTGGGGGGCTACACCTTC.

V gene TRBV18 combines with J gene TRBJ2-3; TRBD2 matches at 9 bases. V was pared by 6 bases and J by 0 bases, with 4 bases of the junction left unmatched. The V gene's germline CDR1 is KGHSH and CDR2 LQKENI. The CDR3 loop spans 15 amino acids. The DNA of the CDR3 is TGTGCCAGCTCGCCCACTAGCGGGAGCACAGATACGCAGTATTTT. Its translation is CASSPTSGSTDTQYF.

This rearrangement joins TRBV29-1 to TRBJ2-1; maybe TRBD1 (6 bases). Trimming stripped 4 bases from V and 2 bases from J, with 15 bases between. The CDR3 extends over 15 amino acids. Germline V gene data show CDR1 as SQVTM and CDR2 as ANQGSEA. The CDR3 nucleotides are TGCAGCGTTGTGGGGACACCCAATACCTACAATGAGCAGTTCTTC. This codes for CSVVGTPNTYNEQFF.

This chain joins TRBV12-3 or TRBV12-4 and TRBJ2-5, with a tentative D call TRBD1 (6 bases). Trimming cost V 7 bases and J 5 bases, with 14 bases left between them. The CDR3 consists of 13 residues. The CDR3 here is CASTQGSWETQYF. Here the CDR3 DNA reads TGTGCCAGCACCCAGGGGAGTTGGGAGACCCAGTACTTC.

The chain joins TRBV7-8 to TRBJ1-5; D uncertain. V was cut by 6 bases and J by 1 base, with 13 bases left in between. The germline V gene encodes CDR1 SGHVS and CDR2 FQNEAQ. CDR3 length equals 15 residues. Here the CDR3 DNA reads TGTGCCAGCAGTCGAGGGTGGGAGAGCAATCAGCCCCAGCATTTT. Encoded protein: CASSRGWESNQPQHF.

The V call is TRBV7-7, the J call TRBJ1-2, with 9 bases fitting TRBD1. CDR1 and CDR2 from the germline V gene are SSHAT and FNYEAQ (reference sequence). The CDR3 runs 20 residues. J lost 0 bases, V lost 3 bases, and 17 bases had no gene match. The CDR3 protein is CASSFDPTRDRDSPNYGYTF. CDR3 sequence (DNA): TGTGCCAGCAGCTTCGACCCCACGAGGGACAGGGATTCGCCTAACTATGGCTACACCTTC.

On this clone: The same CDR3 also results from other DNA sequences found in this sample. The rearrangement links TRBV30 to TRBJ2-7, with unresolved D. This CDR3 region has 11 residues. Germline V gene data show CDR1 as GTSNPN and CDR2 as SVGIG (reference sequence). With 3 bases removed from V and 4 bases from J, the gap between germline ends came to 7 bases. The DNA of the CDR3 is TGTGCCTGGAGCGTCGGATACGAGCAGTACGTC. Protein sequence: CAWSVGYEQYV.

The V and J genes are TRBV5-5 and TRBJ1-2, with unresolved D. The V end was cut by 4 bases, the J end by 1 base, with 8 bases between. This CDR3 has 13 residues. Germline loops: CDR1 SGHKS, CDR2 YYEKEE (reference sequence). The CDR3 DNA sequence: TGTGCCAGCAGCCCGGGCCTTAACTATGGCTACACCTTC. This translates into CASSPGLNYGYTF. The full variable domain, completed using reference TRBV5-5 and TRBJ1-2, is DAGVTQSPTHLIKTRGQQVTLRCSPISGHKSVSWYQQVLGQGPQFIFQYYEKEERGRGNFPDRFSARQFPNYSSELNVNALLLGDSALYLCASSPGLNYGYTFGSGTRLTVV.

The genes are TRBV7-9 and TRBJ2-3; TRBD1 matches 7 bases. The CDR3 loop spans 15 amino acids. Germline values: CDR1 SEHNR, CDR2 FQNEAQ (reference sequence). V dropped 5 bases and J dropped 2; count of bases not matched to a gene: 7. CDR3 DNA: TGTGCCAGCAGCCAGGGGGACCCCCTCACAGATACGCAGTATTTT. Encoded protein: CASSQGDPLTDTQYF.

The chain couples TRBV28 to TRBJ2-5; no clear D gene. Germline values: CDR1 MDHEN, CDR2 SYDVKM. CDR3 size: 12 residues. Trimming pared 0 bases from V and 5 bases from J, leaving 4 bases between. The DNA of the CDR3 is TGTGCCAGCAGTTTATGGGCGGAGACCCAGTACTTC. Encoded protein: CASSLWAETQYF. The complete variable domain, with remaining parts taken from reference TRBV28 and TRBJ2-5, reads DVKVTQSSRYLVKRTGEKVFLECVQDMDHENMFWYRQDPGLGLRLIYFSYDVKMKEKGDIPEGYSVSREKKERFSLILESASTNQTSMYLCASSLWAETQYFGPGTRLLVL.

The chain is built from TRBV28 and TRBJ1-2; D might be TRBD1 (5 bases). The CDR3 runs to 14 residues. V lost 6 bases, J lost 2 bases, and 13 bases lay in between. Germline V gives CDR1 MDHEN, CDR2 SYDVKM. The CDR3: CASSLGAGNYGYTF. The CDR3 DNA reads TGTGCCAGCAGCCTAGGGGCGGGAAACTATGGCTACACCTTC.

This clone occurred once. The chain employs TRBV24-1 and TRBJ2-5; no clear D gene. Germline CDR1 and CDR2: KGHDR and SFDVKD. There are 15 residues in the CDR3. V lost 2 bases and J 1 base, leaving 10 bases between the germline ends. CDR3 amino acids: CATSDSIPFQETQYF. CDR3 DNA sequence: TGTGCCACCAGTGATTCCATCCCCTTCCAAGAGACCCAGTACTTC.

In DNA form, the CDR3 reads TGTGCCAGCAGAGACAGGGCCTCTGGAAACACCATATATTTT. Translated: CASRDRASGNTIYF. The genes are TRBV27 and TRBJ1-3; TRBD1 aligns across 7 bases. V lost 6 bases, J lost 0 bases, and 2 bases stayed unmatched. Per germline, CDR1 MNHEY and CDR2 SMNVEV (reference sequence). The CDR3 consists of 14 residues.

The genes are TRBV7-8 and TRBJ1-3, with D possibly TRBD1 on 5 matching bases. This CDR3 is built from 17 residues. Per germline, CDR1 SGHVS and CDR2 FQNEAQ. Trimming took 1 base from V and 0 from J, leaving 13 bases between them. Here the CDR3 reads CASSLVEGSYSGNTIYF. The CDR3 coding sequence is TGTGCCAGCAGCTTAGTCGAGGGGTCATACTCTGGAAACACCATATATTTT. The complete variable domain, with remaining parts taken from reference TRBV7-8 and TRBJ1-3, reads GAGVSQSPRYKVAKRGQDVALRCDPISGHVSLFWYQQALGQGPEFLTYFQNEAQLDKSGLPSDRFFAERPEGSVSTLKIQRTQQEDSAVYLCASSLVEGSYSGNTIYFGEGSWLTVV.

The V call is TRBV29-1, the J call TRBJ2-3; TRBD1 matches 9 bases. Trimming took 7 bases from V and 3 from J; bases not matched to a gene: 8. The CDR3 is made up of 14 amino acids. In germline, CDR1 is SQVTM, CDR2 ANQGSEA. In nucleotides, the CDR3 is TGCAGCGCCGGGGGACAGGGAGGAACAGATACGCAGTATTTT. Protein product: CSAGGQGGTDTQYF.